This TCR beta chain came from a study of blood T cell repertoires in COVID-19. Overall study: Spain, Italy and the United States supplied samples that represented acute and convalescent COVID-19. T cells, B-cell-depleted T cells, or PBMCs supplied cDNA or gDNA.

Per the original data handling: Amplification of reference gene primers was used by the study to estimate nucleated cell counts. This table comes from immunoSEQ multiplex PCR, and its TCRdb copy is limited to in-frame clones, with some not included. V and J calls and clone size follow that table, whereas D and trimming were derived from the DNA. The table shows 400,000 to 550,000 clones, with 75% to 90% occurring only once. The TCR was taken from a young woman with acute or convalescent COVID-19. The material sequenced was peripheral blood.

Here the CDR3 reads CAASGTDTQYF. CDR3 coding DNA: TGTGCCGCTTCGGGCACAGATACGCAGTATTTT. The chain combines TRBV19 with TRBJ2-3; no clear D. CDR1 LNHDA and CDR2 SQIVND come from the germline V gene (reference sequence). V lost 11 bases and J lost 1, with 7 bases in between. This CDR3 contains 11 residues.